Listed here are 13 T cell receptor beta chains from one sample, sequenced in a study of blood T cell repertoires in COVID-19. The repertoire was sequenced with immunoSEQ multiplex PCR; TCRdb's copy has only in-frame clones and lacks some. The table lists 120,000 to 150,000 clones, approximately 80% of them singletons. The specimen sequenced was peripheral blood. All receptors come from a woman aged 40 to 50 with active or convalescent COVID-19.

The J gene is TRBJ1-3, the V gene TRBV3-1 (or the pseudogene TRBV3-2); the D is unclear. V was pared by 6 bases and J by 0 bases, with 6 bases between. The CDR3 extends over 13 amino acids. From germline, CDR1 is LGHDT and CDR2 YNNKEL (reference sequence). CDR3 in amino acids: CASRESSGNTIYF. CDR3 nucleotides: TGTGCCAGCAGGGAGAGCTCTGGAAACACCATATATTTT.

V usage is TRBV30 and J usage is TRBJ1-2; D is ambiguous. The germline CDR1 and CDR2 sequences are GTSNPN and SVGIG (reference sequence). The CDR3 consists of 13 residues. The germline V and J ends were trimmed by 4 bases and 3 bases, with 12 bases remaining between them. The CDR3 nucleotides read TGTGCCTGGACTTTGGGTGAGGACTATGGCTACACCTTC. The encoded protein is CAWTLGEDYGYTF.

DNA for the CDR3: TGTGCCAGCAGCCAACGGCCCGGTGGGACATTTCCTGGCTACACCTTC. Its translation: CASSQRPGGTFPGYTF. The rearrangement joins TRBV11-2 to TRBJ1-2; a possible D gene is TRBD1 (6 bases). The CDR3 sequence is 16 residues long. Trimming shortened V by 5 bases and J by 7 bases, and 23 bases separated the two germline ends. Looked up from germline, CDR1 is SGHAT and CDR2 is FQNNGV.

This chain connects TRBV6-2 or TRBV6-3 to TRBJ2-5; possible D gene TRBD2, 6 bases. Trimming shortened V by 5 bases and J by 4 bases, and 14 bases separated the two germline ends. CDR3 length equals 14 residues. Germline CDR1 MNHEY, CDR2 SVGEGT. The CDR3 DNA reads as TGTGCCAGCAGTCCGGGACTCCCGCTAGAGACCCAGTACTTC. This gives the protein CASSPGLPLETQYF.

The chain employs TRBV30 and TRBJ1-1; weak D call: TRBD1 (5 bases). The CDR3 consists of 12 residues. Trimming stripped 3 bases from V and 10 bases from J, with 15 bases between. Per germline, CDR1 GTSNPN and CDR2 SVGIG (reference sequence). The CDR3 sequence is CAWRGGAWGAFF. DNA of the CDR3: TGTGCCTGGAGAGGTGGGGCTTGGGGAGCTTTCTTT.

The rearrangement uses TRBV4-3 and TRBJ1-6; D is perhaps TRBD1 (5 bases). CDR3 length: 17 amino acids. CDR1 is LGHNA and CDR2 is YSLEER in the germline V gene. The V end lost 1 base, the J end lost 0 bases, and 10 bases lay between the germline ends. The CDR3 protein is CASSQGTSSSYNSPLHF. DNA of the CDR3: TGCGCCAGCAGCCAAGGGACATCAAGCTCCTATAATTCACCCCTCCACTTT.

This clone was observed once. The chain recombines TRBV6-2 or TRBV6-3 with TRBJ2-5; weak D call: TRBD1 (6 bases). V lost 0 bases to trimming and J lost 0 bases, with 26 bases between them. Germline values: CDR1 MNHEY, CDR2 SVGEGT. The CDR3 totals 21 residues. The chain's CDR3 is CASSYSNGRIGTRRNQETQYF. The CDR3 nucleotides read TGTGCCAGCAGTTACTCGAACGGAAGGATCGGGACACGACGAAACCAAGAGACCCAGTACTTC.

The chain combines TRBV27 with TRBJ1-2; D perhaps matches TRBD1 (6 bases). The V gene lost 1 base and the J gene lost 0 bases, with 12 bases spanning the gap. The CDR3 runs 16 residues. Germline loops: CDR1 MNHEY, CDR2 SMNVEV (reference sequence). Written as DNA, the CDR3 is TGTGCCAGCAGTTTATTCCCGGCAGGGGCTAACTATGGCTACACCTTC. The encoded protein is CASSLFPAGANYGYTF.

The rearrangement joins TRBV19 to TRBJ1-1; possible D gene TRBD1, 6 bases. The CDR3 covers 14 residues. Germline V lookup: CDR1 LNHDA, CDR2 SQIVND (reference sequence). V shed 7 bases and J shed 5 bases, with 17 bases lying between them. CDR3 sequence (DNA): TGTGCCAGTATCCTAGGGGGTTGGAGAACTGAAGCTTTCTTT. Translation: CASILGGWRTEAFF.

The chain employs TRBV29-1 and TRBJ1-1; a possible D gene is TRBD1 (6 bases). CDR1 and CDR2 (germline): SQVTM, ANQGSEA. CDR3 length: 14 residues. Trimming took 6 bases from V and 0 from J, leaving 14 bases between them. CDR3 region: CSVPHGGLNTEAFF. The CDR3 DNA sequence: TGCAGCGTACCCCACGGGGGGCTGAACACTGAAGCTTTCTTT.

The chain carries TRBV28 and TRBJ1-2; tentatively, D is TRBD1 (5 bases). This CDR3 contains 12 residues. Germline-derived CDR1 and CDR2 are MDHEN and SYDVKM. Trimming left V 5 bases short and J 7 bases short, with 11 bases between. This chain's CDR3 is CASSLDRRGYTF. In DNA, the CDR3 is TGTGCCAGCAGTCTTGACAGACGTGGCTACACCTTC.

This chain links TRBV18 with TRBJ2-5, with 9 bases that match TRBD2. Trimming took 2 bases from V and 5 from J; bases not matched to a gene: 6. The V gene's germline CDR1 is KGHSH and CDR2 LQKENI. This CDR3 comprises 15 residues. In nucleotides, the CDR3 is TGTGCCAGCTCACCAGTCCTAGCGGGATGGGAGACCCAGTACTTC. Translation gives CASSPVLAGWETQYF.

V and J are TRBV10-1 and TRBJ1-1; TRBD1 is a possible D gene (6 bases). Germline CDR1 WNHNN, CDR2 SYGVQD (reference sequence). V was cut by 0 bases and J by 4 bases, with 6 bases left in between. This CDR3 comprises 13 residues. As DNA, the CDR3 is TGCGCCAGCAGTGAGTCGGGGGCCACTGAAGCTTTCTTT. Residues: CASSESGATEAFF.